This T cell receptor (beta chain) originates from a study of monozygotic twins with inflammatory bowel disease. Study-level points and caveats: Those with IBD had lower TCRbeta diversity (inverse Simpson) than their healthy co-twins did. Among T cells, the various subtypes were not distinguishable.

About this clonotype itself: The antigen is not known.

The V gene's germline CDR1 is SGHVS and CDR2 FQNEAQ. This CDR3 is 16 amino acids long. Template switching appended UMIs that held a 6-nucleotide sample barcode. TCRdb reanalyzed the 5' RACE reads and collapses them to one entry per CDR3 protein, without DNA. This sample's table has approximately 140,000 distinct CDR3 sequences. Blood (around 2.5 ml) was collected from every donor individually. Sequencing was performed on blood. This clonotype originated in a human donor with ulcerative colitis or Crohn's disease, or a healthy co-twin of an affected twin (not recorded which). The chain links TRBV7-8 to TRBJ1-3; TCRdb returns TRBD1, unconfirmable since there is no DNA. CDR3 sequence: CASSLARGLSGNTIYF.